A single sample is the source of the 26 T cell receptor beta chains below, sequenced in a study of post-analysis software for immune sequencing data. Study-wide findings and caveats: Several TRBV segments were more frequent in patients than controls; TRBV5-6, TRBV5-1 and TRBV20-1 belonged to this group.

These receptors have no identified antigens. cDNA libraries of TCR beta carried unique molecular identifiers. One entry per CDR3 protein, called by TCRdb with MiXCR from the PCR reads. The table lists roughly 670,000 distinct CDR3 sequences, 59% of them singletons. The sequencing input was blood. Source of these receptors: a girl aged 2 to 9 with multiple sclerosis.

The V call is TRBV12-3 or TRBV12-4, the J call TRBJ1-2; 9 nucleotides match TRBD1. With 6 bases clipped from V and 6 bases from J, the junction kept 14 bases outside the gene matches. The CDR3 covers 16 residues. The CDR3 DNA reads as TGTGCCAGCAGCCCTACGCCGGGACAGGGTGCGGATGGCTACACCTTC. This codes for CASSPTPGQGADGYTF.

The chain employs TRBV5-1 and TRBJ2-1; TRBD2 aligns across 10 bases. V trimming: 4 bases; J trimming: 8 bases; junction bases outside the gene matches: 15. The CDR3 runs to 17 residues. Germline V CDR1 and CDR2: SGHRS, YFSETQ. As DNA, the CDR3 is TGCGCCAGCAGCGCCCTAGCGGGGGAAGGTAAAAGCGATGAGCAGTTCTTC. Translating gives CASSALAGEGKSDEQFF.

Remarks on this clonotype: This likely comes from a read error, as the CDR3 has no conserved phenylalanine or tryptophan at its end. The V call is TRBV29-1, the J call TRBJ2-3; maybe TRBD1 (6 bases). The CDR3 covers 14 residues. The V and J ends lost 4 bases and 1 base respectively, with 12 bases between them. The V gene's germline CDR1 is SQVTM and CDR2 ANQGSEA. The CDR3 loop is CSVVPGERTDTQYV. The DNA of the CDR3 is TGCAGCGTTGTACCAGGGGAACGCACAGATACGCAGTATGTT.

This clonotype was picked up a small number of times. This sequence joins TRBV12-3 or TRBV12-4 and TRBJ1-1; tentatively, D is TRBD1 (5 bases). Trimming removed 5 bases at V and 0 bases at J, with 22 bases between. The CDR3 runs to 18 residues. The CDR3 region is CASSPRVPGAAVNTEAFF. In DNA, the CDR3 is TGTGCCAGCAGTCCTAGGGTCCCCGGGGCCGCTGTGAACACTGAAGCTTTCTTT.

This clonotype appeared a single time. This rearrangement joins TRBV24-1 to TRBJ2-1, with D possibly TRBD1 on 5 matching bases. The V gene's germline CDR1 is KGHDR and CDR2 SFDVKD. The V end lost 0 bases, the J end lost 7 bases, and 15 bases lay between the germline ends. The CDR3 extends over 16 amino acids. CDR3 bases: TGTGCCACCAGTGATTTGAACCCAGGGCCGAGTAATGAGCAGTTCTTC. The encoded protein is CATSDLNPGPSNEQFF.

In this sample, this clonotype turned up a few times. V gene TRBV29-1 combines with J gene TRBJ2-1, with D maybe TRBD1 (6 bases). V shed 7 bases and J shed 1 base, with 14 bases lying between them. From germline, CDR1 is SQVTM and CDR2 ANQGSEA. The CDR3 contains 14 residues. The CDR3 here is CSGLGGRSYNEQFF. The CDR3 DNA sequence: TGCAGCGGCTTAGGGGGTAGGTCCTACAATGAGCAGTTCTTC.

This clonotype occurred a few times. The chain links TRBV28 to TRBJ2-3; no clear D. The germline CDR1 and CDR2 sequences are MDHEN and SYDVKM. The V end was cut by 6 bases, the J end by 1 base, with 11 bases between. This CDR3 comprises 14 residues. The CDR3 bases are TGTGCCAGCAGCCAGCTAGACGGCACAGATACGCAGTATTTT. It translates to CASSQLDGTDTQYF.

This clonotype was counted only a few times. The chain links TRBV10-3 to TRBJ1-2, with TRBD1 identical over 8 bases. Germline V gene sequence: CDR1 ENHRY, CDR2 SYGVKD. V lost 7 bases, J lost 3 bases, and 4 bases stayed unmatched. The CDR3 covers 13 residues. CDR3 loop: CAITQGADYGYTF. The CDR3, as DNA: TGTGCCATCACCCAGGGGGCCGACTATGGCTACACCTTC.

The V call is TRBV7-8, the J call TRBJ1-2; D ambiguous. Germline-derived CDR1 and CDR2 are SGHVS and FQNEAQ. The CDR3 has 14 residues. Trimming stripped 5 bases from V and 3 bases from J, with 13 bases between. CDR3 DNA: TGTGCCAGCAGCCCAAGGAAGACTGACTATGGCTACACCTTC. This encodes CASSPRKTDYGYTF.

This chain links TRBV3-1 with TRBJ2-1, with 10 positions matching TRBD2. The V segment lost 0 bases and the J segment 1 base; nucleotides outside the gene matches: 6. Germline lookup yields CDR1 LGHDT and CDR2 YNNKEL (reference sequence). The CDR3 is made up of 18 amino acids. This CDR3 reads CASSQEILAGVSYNEQFF. The CDR3 DNA sequence: TGTGCCAGCAGCCAAGAAATCCTAGCGGGGGTTTCCTACAATGAGCAGTTCTTC.

V and J are TRBV29-1 and TRBJ2-4; no clear D gene. TRBJ2-7 matches the DNA end more closely, so the J call is doubtful. The CDR3 is 13 residues long. The germline gives CDR1 SQVTM, CDR2 ANQGSEA. For the CDR3, the DNA is TGCAGCGTTGAAGGCAACACTTTAGACGAGCAGTACTTC. Protein: CSVEGNTLDEQYF.

The chain couples TRBV5-1 to TRBJ2-5; D ambiguous. This CDR3 comprises 17 residues. CDR1 is SGHRS and CDR2 is YFSETQ in the germline V gene. The V gene lost 5 bases and the J gene lost 4 bases, with 24 bases spanning the gap. The CDR3 loop reads CASRINLGGSLGETQYF. DNA for the CDR3: TGCGCCAGCAGGATAAACCTGGGCGGATCCTTGGGAGAGACCCAGTACTTC. The full variable domain, rest sourced from reference TRBV5-1 and TRBJ2-5, is KAGVTQTPRYLIKTRGQQVTLSCSPISGHRSVSWYQQTPGQGLQFLFEYFSETQRNKGNFPGRFSGRQFSNSRSEMNVSTLELGDSALYLCASRINLGGSLGETQYFGPGTRLLVL.

The rearrangement joins TRBV7-2 to TRBJ1-2, with TRBD1 as a possible D gene (6 bases). Germline loops: CDR1 SGHTA, CDR2 FQGNSA. The CDR3 loop spans 15 amino acids. Trimming took 1 base from V and 4 from J, leaving 13 bases between them. The CDR3, as DNA: TGTGCCAGCAGCTTAGTAAGCGGACAGAGCTATGGCTACACCTTC. Its translation: CASSLVSGQSYGYTF.

This chain joins TRBV10-3 and TRBJ2-1; tentatively, D is TRBD1 (5 bases). The CDR3 sequence is 13 residues long. Germline lookup yields CDR1 ENHRY and CDR2 SYGVKD. The ends were cut back, 3 bases at V and 7 bases at J, with 10 bases in the middle. CDR3 bases: TGTGCCATCAGTGAATTCAAGGGGAATGAGCAGTTCTTC. This encodes CAISEFKGNEQFF.

This clonotype came up a few times. The CDR3 here is CASSLRSAYNEQFF. CDR3 nucleotide sequence: TGTGCCAGCAGCTTGCGAAGCGCCTACAATGAGCAGTTCTTC. The J gene is TRBJ2-1, the V gene TRBV5-6; no clear D gene. Germline CDR1 reads SGHDT; CDR2 reads YYEEEE. Trimming shortened V by 1 base and J by 2 bases, and 7 bases separated the two germline ends. The CDR3 spans 14 residues. The full variable domain, in which reference TRBV5-6 and TRBJ2-1 provide the parts outside the CDR3, is DAGVTQSPTHLIKTRGQQVTLRCSPKSGHDTVSWYQQALGQGPQFIFQYYEEEERQRGNFPDRFSGHQFPNYSSELNVNALLLGDSALYLCASSLRSAYNEQFFGPGTRLTVL.

The chain uses TRBV5-1 and TRBJ2-4; the match to TRBD1 covers 7 bases. The J call may be in error: the DNA end matches TRBJ2-7 better. The CDR3 covers 15 residues. Looked up from germline, CDR1 is SGHRS and CDR2 is YFSETQ. CDR3 loop: CASSTTGAPENEQYF. The CDR3 bases are TGCGCCAGCAGCACAACAGGGGCCCCTGAAAACGAGCAGTACTTC.

The chain combines TRBV11-2 with TRBJ2-7; tentatively, D is TRBD2 (5 bases). The V gene lost 4 bases and the J gene lost 1 base, with 11 bases spanning the gap. Germline CDR1 reads SGHAT; CDR2 reads FQNNGV. This CDR3 is built from 14 residues. Here the CDR3 reads CASSYATGSYEQYF. The CDR3 DNA sequence: TGTGCCAGCAGCTACGCGACGGGGTCCTACGAGCAGTACTTC.

Only one count was recorded for this clonotype. The rearrangement uses TRBV2 and TRBJ2-1, with 11 positions matching TRBD2. Germline V gene sequence: CDR1 SNHLY, CDR2 FYNNEI. V lost 1 base, J lost 6 bases, and 8 bases stayed unmatched. This CDR3 is built from 17 residues. For the CDR3, the DNA is TGTGCCAGCAGTGAAGTGGCTAGCGGGAGGACAGGCAATGAGCAGTTCTTC. It codes for CASSEVASGRTGNEQFF. Using reference TRBV2 and TRBJ2-1 for the parts outside the CDR3, the full variable domain is EPEVTQTPSHQVTQMGQEVILRCVPISNHLYFYWYRQILGQKVEFLVSFYNNEISEKSEIFDDQFSVERPDGSNFTLKIRSTKLEDSAMYFCASSEVASGRTGNEQFFGPGTRLTVL.

The J gene is TRBJ2-7, the V gene TRBV6-6, with 10 bases that match TRBD2. The V gene end was trimmed by 9 bases and the J gene end by 1 base; junction bases not matched to a gene: 12. The V gene's germline CDR1 is MNHNY and CDR2 SVGAGI (reference sequence). The CDR3 is 16 amino acids. This chain's CDR3 is CARRSGVAGGSYEQYF. CDR3 DNA sequence: TGTGCCAGACGTAGTGGGGTAGCGGGGGGTTCCTACGAGCAGTACTTC.

The chain carries TRBV11-2 and TRBJ2-1; TRBD1 might be the D (6 bases). Germline-derived CDR1 and CDR2 are SGHAT and FQNNGV. This CDR3 has 14 amino acids. V dropped 6 bases and J dropped 3 bases, with 12 bases sitting between them. The DNA of the CDR3 is TGTGCCAGCAGGCTACCAGGGGACTACAATGAGCAGTTCTTC. This translates into CASRLPGDYNEQFF.

This clonotype was seen many times. The gene calls are TRBV29-1 and TRBJ2-3; the D gene could be TRBD1 or TRBD2 (5 bases each). V gave up 3 bases and J gave up 3 bases, with 7 bases separating them. The CDR3 runs 12 residues. The germline V gene encodes CDR1 SQVTM and CDR2 ANQGSEA. The CDR3 is CSVDGGTDTQYF. CDR3 coding DNA: TGCAGCGTTGATGGGGGAACAGATACGCAGTATTTT.

The J gene is TRBJ2-7, the V gene TRBV3-1; D possibly corresponds to TRBD1 (5 bases). The germline gives CDR1 LGHDT, CDR2 YNNKEL (reference sequence). The V and J ends lost 0 bases and 4 bases respectively, with 7 bases between them. This CDR3 comprises 13 residues. In DNA form, the CDR3 reads TGTGCCAGCAGCCAAGAAGGGGTTTACGAGCAGTACTTC. It translates to CASSQEGVYEQYF.

The chain couples TRBV12-3 or TRBV12-4 to TRBJ2-4, with 11 bases matching TRBD1. J lost 1 base, V lost 3 bases, and 5 bases had no gene match. The CDR3 is made up of 17 amino acids. In nucleotides, the CDR3 is TGTGCCAGCAGTTTTAACCGGGACAGGGGGGCCAAAAACATTCAGTACTTC. Encoded protein: CASSFNRDRGAKNIQYF.

This clonotype was recorded a few times. This chain joins TRBV2 and TRBJ2-1; D is ambiguous. Germline CDR1 reads SNHLY; CDR2 reads FYNNEI. The CDR3 covers 12 residues. V shed 4 bases and J shed 5 bases, with 6 bases lying between them. The CDR3 region is CASSVQDNEQFF. The CDR3 coding sequence is TGTGCCAGCAGTGTTCAAGACAATGAGCAGTTCTTC.

This clonotype was detected only once. V gene TRBV10-2 combines with J gene TRBJ1-1, with TRBD1 matching over 8 bases. Looked up from germline, CDR1 is WSHSY and CDR2 is SAAADI. The CDR3 sequence is 16 residues long. V shed 4 bases and J 1 base; nucleotides not matched to a gene: 8. CDR3 nucleotides: TGCGCCAGCAGTGCCCTAGGAGGGACAGGGAACACTGAAGCTTTCTTT. Protein sequence: CASSALGGTGNTEAFF.

V usage is TRBV5-1 and J usage is TRBJ2-3; D is uncertain. Germline assignment: CDR1 SGHRS and CDR2 YFSETQ. Trimming took 0 bases from V and 4 from J, leaving 15 bases between them. This CDR3 spans 16 amino acids. The CDR3 reads CASSLGFRVTADTQYF. The DNA of the CDR3 is TGCGCCAGCAGCTTGGGGTTTCGGGTTACCGCAGATACGCAGTATTTT.